One and the same sample provided the 19 T cell receptor beta chains below, sequenced in a study of long-term antiretroviral therapy in people with HIV. It was version v3.0 of the immunoSEQ assay that was run at survey level. Profiled with immunoSEQ multiplex PCR; TCRdb holds only in-frame clones, not every one. The data show approximately 19,000 clones, almost 80% seen once. The sequenced sample was unsorted PBMCs, obtained 2.3 years after starting antiretroviral therapy. These receptors were taken from a woman between 40 and 55 years old with HIV.

The chain joins TRBV29-1 to TRBJ2-2; 7 bases fit TRBD1. The CDR3 has 14 residues. V lost 1 base to trimming and J lost 4 bases; unmatched junction nucleotides: 3. The V gene's germline CDR1 is SQVTM and CDR2 ANQGSEA. Written as DNA, the CDR3 is TGCAGCGTTGAAGGACAGGGAGTCACCGGGGAGCTGTTTTTT. Translated, it gives CSVEGQGVTGELFF.

This chain connects TRBV12-5 to TRBJ2-5; D ambiguous. V was shortened by 0 bases and J by 2 bases, with 10 bases between the two germline ends. The CDR3 consists of 15 residues. CDR1 is LGHNT, CDR2 FRNRAP, per germline. CDR3 residues: CASGLVAGHQETQYF. Written as DNA, the CDR3 is TGTGCTAGTGGTTTGGTAGCTGGGCATCAAGAGACCCAGTACTTC.

CDR3 sequence (DNA): TGTGCCAGCAGTAGAGCTAGGGGACTAGCGGCCGGAGATACGCAGTATTTT. It specifies CASSRARGLAAGDTQYF. The chain has TRBV2 and TRBJ2-3; 11 bases are shared with TRBD2. Germline V CDR1 and CDR2: SNHLY, FYNNEI. V trimming: 5 bases; J trimming: 5 bases; junction bases outside the gene matches: 12. The CDR3 covers 17 residues.

The chain carries TRBV6-5 and TRBJ2-2; 8 nucleotides line up with TRBD1. The V segment lost 3 bases and the J segment 6 bases; nucleotides outside the gene matches: 3. The germline V gene has CDR1 MNHEY and CDR2 SVGAGI. The CDR3 contains 14 residues. The CDR3 DNA reads TGTGCCAGCAGTTATTTACAGGGGGCCGGGGAGCTGTTTTTT. Its protein product is CASSYLQGAGELFF.

The chain employs TRBV11-1 and TRBJ1-1; perhaps TRBD1 as D (6 bases). This CDR3 has 15 residues. From germline, CDR1 is SGHAT and CDR2 FQDESV (reference sequence). V dropped 3 bases and J dropped 0 bases, with 11 bases sitting between them. The CDR3 DNA is TGTGCCAGCAGCTTCCTACAGGGTGTGAACACTGAAGCTTTCTTT. It specifies CASSFLQGVNTEAFF. The whole variable domain, remainder taken from reference TRBV11-1 and TRBJ1-1, is EAEVAQSPRYKITEKSQAVAFWCDPISGHATLYWYRQILGQGPELLVQFQDESVVDDSQLPKDRFSAERLKGVDSTLKIQPAELGDSAMYLCASSFLQGVNTEAFFGQGTRLTVV.

The V and J genes are TRBV4-3 and TRBJ1-6; TRBD1 might be the D (5 bases). The germline V gene has CDR1 LGHNA and CDR2 YSLEER. V lost 0 bases and J 11 bases, leaving 23 bases between the germline ends. This CDR3 region has 18 residues. CDR3: CASSQDFIGALRVAPLHF. CDR3 in DNA: TGCGCCAGCAGCCAAGATTTTATCGGGGCCCTTAGAGTGGCACCCCTCCACTTT.

The rearrangement joins TRBV21-1 to TRBJ2-1; TRBD2 reflects the table's D call only, with no check against the DNA. TRBV21-1 is termed a pseudogene. There are 16 residues in the CDR3. CDR3 region: CASSREAGHPLHEQFF. In nucleotides, the CDR3 is TGTGCCAGCAGCAGAGAAGCGGGACACCCTTTGCATGAGCAGTTCTTC.

This sequence joins TRBV6-1 and TRBJ2-3, with TRBD2 matching 7 bases. V dropped 2 bases and J dropped 9; count of bases not matched to a gene: 8. Germline assignment: CDR1 MNHNS and CDR2 SASEGT. The CDR3 covers 14 residues. In DNA, the CDR3 is TGTGCCAGCAGTGAACAAGCGGGGCAAGGCACGCAGTATTTT. Translation gives CASSEQAGQGTQYF.

The CDR3 DNA sequence: TGTGCCAGCAGTCCAACTTACAGGGGGCCGGAGTTTGAAAAACTGTTTTTT. Residues: CASSPTYRGPEFEKLFF. V gene TRBV27 combines with J gene TRBJ1-4, with TRBD1 matching over 9 bases. The trim removed 5 bases at V and 7 bases at J, leaving 14 bases unmatched. Germline values: CDR1 MNHEY, CDR2 SMNVEV (reference sequence). CDR3 length: 17 amino acids.

The gene calls are TRBV4-1 and TRBJ2-5; 7 bases fit TRBD2. Germline V CDR1 and CDR2: MGHRA, YSYEKL. This CDR3 has 15 amino acids. With V trimmed by 3 bases and J by 5 bases, 9 bases remained unmatched. The DNA for the CDR3 is TGCGCCAGCAGCCATCGTCGGGGGAGGGCGGAGACCCAGTACTTC. It translates to CASSHRRGRAETQYF.

This clone was detected only once. This chain connects TRBV30 to TRBJ2-3; TRBD2 matches at 7 bases. The J segment lost 3 bases and the V segment lost 5 bases, leaving 5 bases of the junction unmatched. Looked up from germline, CDR1 is GTSNPN and CDR2 is SVGIG (reference sequence). The CDR3 has 13 amino acids. The CDR3 reads CAWGSGGTDTQYF. The CDR3 coding sequence is TGTGCCTGGGGCTCCGGGGGGACAGATACGCAGTATTTT. Complete variable domain (other parts from reference TRBV30 and TRBJ2-3): SQTIHQWPATLVQPVGSPLSLECTVEGTSNPNLYWYRQAAGRGLQLLFYSVGIGQISSEVPQNLSASRPQDRQFILSSKKLLLSDSGFYLCAWGSGGTDTQYFGPGTRLTVL.

This rearrangement joins TRBV9 to TRBJ1-1; D gene unclear. V lost 0 bases, J lost 11 bases, and 14 bases lay in between. The CDR3 length is 13 residues. Looked up from germline, CDR1 is SGDLS and CDR2 is YYNGEE. For the CDR3, the DNA is TGTGCCAGCAGCGTAGGAGGCCCGACCCAGGCTTTCTTT. It encodes CASSVGGPTQAFF.

V usage is TRBV5-6 and J usage is TRBJ2-7; the D is unclear. Germline V gene sequence: CDR1 SGHDT, CDR2 YYEEEE. This CDR3 has 13 amino acids. V was cut by 4 bases and J by 3 bases, with 11 bases left in between. The CDR3 is CASSPESSYEQYF. The CDR3 nucleotides are TGTGCCAGCAGCCCCGAATCCAGCTACGAGCAGTACTTC.

As to this clone: It is likely a read error, because the conserved phenylalanine at the end of the CDR3 is missing. The chain has TRBV5-1 and TRBJ2-2, with a possible D match to TRBD1 (6 bases). The germline V gene encodes CDR1 SGHRS and CDR2 YFSETQ. CDR3 length: 15 amino acids. The V end was cut by 0 bases, the J end by 4 bases, with 10 bases between. The CDR3 sequence: CASSLGQGPTGELFS. The DNA for the CDR3 is TGCGCCAGCAGCTTGGGCCAGGGGCCCACCGGGGAGCTGTTTTCT.

J is TRBJ1-5 and V is TRBV30, with D perhaps TRBD1 (6 bases). In germline, CDR1 is GTSNPN, CDR2 SVGIG (reference sequence). Trimming removed 0 bases at V and 5 bases at J, with 11 bases between. This CDR3 contains 14 residues. The CDR3 region has the DNA TGTGCCTGGAGTGTACGGGGGGGCTATCAGCCCCAGCATTTT. It encodes CAWSVRGGYQPQHF.

The rearrangement links TRBV6-1 to TRBJ1-2; the D is unclear. V dropped 3 bases and J dropped 8 bases, with 4 bases sitting between them. The germline CDR1 and CDR2 sequences are MNHNS and SASEGT. This CDR3 has 10 amino acids. In nucleotides, the CDR3 is TGTGCCAGCAGTGAGATAGGCTACACCTTC. This gives the protein CASSEIGYTF.

This clone is medium-sized within its sample. V is TRBV2 and J is TRBJ2-1; 8 bases are a match to TRBD2. Germline V lookup: CDR1 SNHLY, CDR2 FYNNEI. The CDR3 loop spans 13 amino acids. Trimming at V came to 11 bases and at J to 5 bases, leaving 8 bases not matched to a gene. Here the CDR3 reads CAVGTRLDNEQFF. CDR3 DNA: TGTGCCGTCGGGACTAGGCTGGACAATGAGCAGTTCTTC.

V gene TRBV9 combines with J gene TRBJ1-2, with D perhaps matching TRBD1 (6 bases). The ends were cut back, 0 bases at V and 6 bases at J, with 12 bases in the middle. CDR1 SGDLS and CDR2 YYNGEE come from the germline V gene. The CDR3 has 14 amino acids. The CDR3 is CASSVGVGADGYTF. As DNA, the CDR3 is TGTGCCAGCAGCGTAGGCGTGGGGGCGGATGGCTACACCTTC.

On this clone: Mismatch with germline at one junction end may stem from a read error. Additional DNA sequences in this sample encode the identical CDR3. The chain is built from TRBV4-1 and TRBJ1-2; no reliable D call. Germline CDR1 MGHRA, CDR2 YSYEKL. The CDR3 spans 13 residues. Written as DNA, the CDR3 is TGTGCCAGCAGCCAAGACCACATCTATGGCTACACCTTC. Translated, it gives CASSQDHIYGYTF.